These 16 T cell receptor beta chains originate from one sample sequenced in a study of T cells in Graves' hyperthyroidism and ophthalmopathy. RNA transcripts gave rise to amplified TCR beta CDR3 regions. During a first-round RT-PCR of the TCR CDR3, the HTBI primer set was used. TCRdb re-derived calls from the multiplex PCR reads in MiXCR, one entry per CDR3 protein. In the table there are hundreds of thousands of distinct CDR3 sequences, roughly a third of which are singletons. Sequenced material: blood. Receptors originate from a woman in her thirties or forties with Graves' hyperthyroidism.

This clonotype came up a few times. The J gene is TRBJ2-5, the V gene TRBV7-8; no clear D. Deletions cut 5 bases from V and 11 bases from J, with 15 bases between. Germline V lookup: CDR1 SGHVS, CDR2 FQNEAQ. This CDR3 region has 12 residues. The CDR3 bases are TGTGCCAGCAGCGGCGGAAGAGATACGCAGTACTTC. Its protein is CASSGGRDTQYF.

Turning to this clonotype: At one end, the junction sequence differs from germline, possibly due to a read error. The chain carries TRBV10-3 and TRBJ1-1; 9 bases fit TRBD1. The germline V gene has CDR1 ENHRY and CDR2 SYGVKD. The CDR3 sequence is 16 residues long. The CDR3 bases are TGTGCCAGCAGTTACTCACGGGGACAGGGACGCGCTGAAGCTTTCTTT. Protein product: CASSYSRGQGRAEAFF.

J is TRBJ2-7 and V is TRBV12-3 or TRBV12-4; no firm D call. V lost 5 bases and J 1 base, leaving 9 bases between the germline ends. The CDR3 is 13 amino acids. The DNA for the CDR3 is TGTGCCAGCAGTCTCCGGATTTCCTACGAGCAGTACTTC. Residues: CASSLRISYEQYF.

The genes are TRBV4-1 and TRBJ1-1, with 8 bases that match TRBD1. Germline trimming cut 3 bases from V and 4 bases from J; bases unmatched to any gene: 10. Germline V gives CDR1 MGHRA, CDR2 YSYEKL. The CDR3 has 16 amino acids. CDR3 region: CASSHLGQGEGTEAFF. The CDR3 DNA follows: TGCGCCAGCAGCCACCTTGGACAGGGCGAGGGCACTGAAGCTTTCTTT.

Remarks on this clonotype: Possible read error: a much larger clone is one base away. The chain employs TRBV10-3 and TRBJ1-3, with 7 bases lining up with TRBD1. Germline V gene data show CDR1 as ENHRY and CDR2 as SYGVKD. CDR3 length equals 16 residues. The V gene end was trimmed by 3 bases and the J gene end by 2 bases; junction bases not matched to a gene: 7. The CDR3 spells CAISDSNRGPGNTIYF. CDR3 sequence (DNA): TGTGCCATCAGTGATAGTAACAGGGGACCTGGAAACACCATATATTTT.

This clonotype was picked up many times. This sequence joins TRBV10-2 and TRBJ1-5, with 7 bases identical to TRBD1. CDR3 length: 15 residues. Germline CDR1 reads WSHSY; CDR2 reads SAAADI. Trimming took 6 bases from V and 2 from J; bases not matched to a gene: 7. CDR3 sequence: CASSRDTGGNQPQHF. DNA for the CDR3: TGCGCCAGCAGCAGGGACACAGGGGGCAATCAGCCCCAGCATTTT.

About this clonotype itself: A read error may account for a junction end that differs from germline. The chain joins TRBV10-3 to TRBJ2-2; 7 nucleotides line up with TRBD2. This CDR3 contains 16 residues. Per the germline V gene, CDR1 is ENHRY and CDR2 is SYGVKD. For the CDR3, the DNA is TGTGCCAGCAGTTTAGCCCTAGCGGATTACCCCGGGGAGCTGTTTTTT. Encoded protein: CASSLALADYPGELFF.

In its sample, this clonotype was seen many times. V gene TRBV20-1 combines with J gene TRBJ1-6; weak D call: TRBD1 (5 bases). This CDR3 spans 14 amino acids. In germline, CDR1 is DFQATT, CDR2 SNEGSKA (reference sequence). The ends were cut back, 5 bases at V and 7 bases at J, with 15 bases in the middle. The DNA of the CDR3 is TGCAGTGCTGTTCCCGGGGCAGTAAATTCACCCCTCCACTTT. It encodes CSAVPGAVNSPLHF.

The rearrangement uses TRBV12-3 or TRBV12-4 and TRBJ1-4, with D possibly matching TRBD1 (5 bases). The CDR3 runs 13 residues. The V end lost 5 bases, the J end lost 4 bases, and 8 bases lay between the germline ends. The CDR3 nucleotides read TGTGCCAGCAGTGGACAAGTTAATGAAAAACTGTTTTTT. This gives the protein CASSGQVNEKLFF.

The J gene is TRBJ1-6, the V gene TRBV6-2 or TRBV6-3; 7 positions agree with TRBD1. This CDR3 has 18 amino acids. Germline CDR1 and CDR2: MNHEY and SVGEGT. V was pared by 4 bases and J by 5 bases, with 14 bases of the junction left unmatched. The CDR3 protein is CASSCPFYPGQNNSPLHF. The CDR3 DNA follows: TGTGCCAGCAGTTGCCCCTTCTATCCGGGACAGAATAATTCACCCCTCCACTTT.

As regards this clonotype: It may be a read error: a sequence one base away is much more abundant. J is TRBJ2-7 and V is TRBV28; 10 bases match TRBD1. This CDR3 is built from 14 residues. In germline, CDR1 is MDHEN, CDR2 SYDVKM. Unmatched junction bases numbered 5, after V lost 6 bases and J lost 3 bases. Here the CDR3 reads CASRNRDRGYEQYF. CDR3 bases: TGTGCCAGCAGGAACCGGGACAGGGGCTACGAGCAGTACTTC.

The chain joins TRBV2 to TRBJ2-7; D is unclear. The V end lost 3 bases, the J end lost 7 bases, and 16 bases lay between the germline ends. Germline V gene lookup returns CDR1 SNHLY and CDR2 FYNNEI. The CDR3 consists of 14 residues. In DNA form, the CDR3 reads TGTGCCAGCAGTGAGGTGGGAAGGGCCAATGAGCAGTACTTC. Its translation is CASSEVGRANEQYF.

The chain joins TRBV5-1 to TRBJ2-7; 9 bases map to TRBD1. V gave up 1 base and J gave up 7 bases; unmatched junction bases: 6. Germline lookup yields CDR1 SGHRS and CDR2 YFSETQ. This CDR3 has 14 amino acids. The CDR3 DNA sequence: TGCGCCAGCAGCTTGCCAACAGGGGGCGCGGAGCAGTACTTC. Its translation: CASSLPTGGAEQYF.

This clonotype was observed once. The genes are TRBV2 and TRBJ2-3, with D tentatively TRBD2 (6 bases). CDR1 and CDR2 from the germline V gene are SNHLY and FYNNEI. This CDR3 has 13 residues. The V end lost 9 bases, the J end lost 0 bases, and 10 bases lay between the germline ends. This CDR3 is CARTGASTDTQYF. The CDR3 nucleotides are TGTGCCAGGACGGGAGCTAGCACAGATACGCAGTATTTT.

The chain has TRBV10-2 and TRBJ1-1, with D uncertain. Germline lookup yields CDR1 WSHSY and CDR2 SAAADI. This CDR3 spans 11 amino acids. V shed 6 bases and J shed 6 bases, with 8 bases lying between them. The CDR3: CASRAGAEAFF. The DNA of the CDR3 is TGCGCCAGCAGGGCCGGGGCTGAAGCTTTCTTT.

Points on this clonotype: At one end the junction does not follow the germline gene, possibly because of a read error. This rearrangement joins TRBV29-1 to TRBJ2-7; tentatively, D is TRBD1 or TRBD2 (5 bases each). The germline V gene encodes CDR1 SQVTM and CDR2 ANQGSEA. The CDR3 runs 12 residues. The DNA for the CDR3 is TGCAGCTCCTATGGGACCTCCAACGAGCAGTACTTC. Translated, it gives CSSYGTSNEQYF.